The rows below give T cell receptor beta chains drawn from one sample of a study of T-cell reconstitution after alpha-beta-depleted transplantation in children. MiXCR, run by TCRdb on the PCR reads, gives a single entry per CDR3 protein. The sample has a few hundred thousand distinct CDR3 sequences; roughly 21% are singletons. The material sequenced was PBMCs, mostly from graft donor cells, taken 180 days after TCRalphabeta/CD19-depleted stem cell transplant. All receptors derive from a male patient aged 5 to 17 who had a stem cell transplant for acute lymphoblastic leukemia, so the T cells may come from the graft donor. Both conserved end residues are part of each CDR3. D genes are given only for firm matches. The size of a clone is reported for some rows only, either as once, few or many, or as a class for expanded clones.

TRBV7-6	few	-	TRBJ1-1	CASSLWGEAFF	TGTGCCAGCAGCTTATGGGGTGAAGCTTTCTTT
TRBV5-1	few	-	TRBJ2-5	CASSLDHIETQYF	TGCGCCAGCAGCTTGGACCATATAGAGACCCAGTACTTC
TRBV24-1	few	-	TRBJ2-7	CATSDSRDLSYEQYF	TGTGCCACCAGTGATTCCCGAGACCTCTCCTACGAGCAGTACTTC
TRBV27	-	-	TRBJ2-7	CASSPLGALAYEQYF	TGTGCCAGCAGTCCTCTAGGGGCCTTGGCCTACGAGCAGTACTTC
TRBV10-1	-	-	TRBJ2-3	CASSDGGTSTDTQYF	TGCGCCAGCAGTGATGGGGGCACCAGCACAGATACGCAGTATTTT
TRBV15	few	-	TRBJ2-7	CATSRAGLYEQYF	TGTGCCACCAGCAGAGCAGGACTCTACGAGCAGTACTTC
TRBV12-3/TRBV12-4	many	-	TRBJ2-7	CASSLGGTSSYEQYF	TGTGCCAGCAGTTTGGGGGGCACAAGCTCCTACGAGCAGTACTTC
TRBV29-1	-	-	TRBJ2-7	CSVPWGETEYEQYF	TGCAGCGTTCCCTGGGGGGAGACAGAATACGAGCAGTACTTC
TRBV7-2	-	-	TRBJ2-7	CASSFPDRPVFEQYF	TGTGCCAGCAGCTTCCCCGACAGACCAGTGTTCGAGCAGTACTTC
TRBV4-1	-	TRBD2	TRBJ2-7	CASSQGSVAGEGEQYF	TGCGCCAGCAGCCAAGGTTCAGTAGCGGGAGAAGGTGAGCAGTACTTC
TRBV29-1	-	-	TRBJ1-3	CSVGRTASSGNTIYF	TGCAGCGTTGGCCGGACTGCGAGCTCTGGAAACACCATATATTTT
TRBV12-3/TRBV12-4	-	-	TRBJ1-1	CASSPVRDTANTEAFF	TGTGCCAGCAGCCCCGTCCGGGACACAGCGAACACTGAAGCTTTCTTT
TRBV5-1	-	TRBD2	TRBJ2-5	CASSLTVLAGAETQYF	TGCGCCAGCAGCTTGACCGTACTAGCGGGAGCAGAGACCCAGTACTTC
TRBV24-1	-	TRBD1	TRBJ2-3	CATSDIGQGKQYF	TGTGCCACCAGTGATATCGGACAGGGAAAGCAGTATTTT
TRBV19	-	TRBD2	TRBJ2-7	CASSIGVAGGFEQYF	TGTGCCAGTAGTATAGGCGTAGCGGGAGGATTCGAGCAGTACTTC
TRBV12-5	-	TRBD2	TRBJ2-1	CASGLVRLRLAGEPTYNEQFF	TGTGCTAGTGGTTTGGTACGTTTGAGACTAGCGGGAGAGCCGACCTACAATGAGCAGTTCTTC